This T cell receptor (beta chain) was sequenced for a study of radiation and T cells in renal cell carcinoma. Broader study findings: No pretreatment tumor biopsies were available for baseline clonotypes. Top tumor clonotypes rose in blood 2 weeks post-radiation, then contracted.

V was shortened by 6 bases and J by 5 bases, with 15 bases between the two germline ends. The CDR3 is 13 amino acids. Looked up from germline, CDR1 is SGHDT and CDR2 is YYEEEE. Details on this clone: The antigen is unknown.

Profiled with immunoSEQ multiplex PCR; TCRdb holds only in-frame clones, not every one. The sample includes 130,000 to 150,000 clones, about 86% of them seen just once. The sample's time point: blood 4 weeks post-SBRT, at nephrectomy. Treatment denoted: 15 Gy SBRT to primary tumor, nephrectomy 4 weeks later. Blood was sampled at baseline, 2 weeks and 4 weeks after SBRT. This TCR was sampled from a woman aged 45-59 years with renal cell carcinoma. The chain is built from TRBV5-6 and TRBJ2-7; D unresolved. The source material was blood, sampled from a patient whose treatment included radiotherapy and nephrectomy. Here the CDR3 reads CASTASLLDEQYF. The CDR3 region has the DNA TGTGCCAGCACCGCCAGTCTGTTGGACGAGCAGTACTTC.